The rows below give T cell receptor beta chains drawn from one sample of a study of blood T cell repertoires in COVID-19. Generated by immunoSEQ multiplex PCR, the TCRdb table keeps only in-frame clones and is missing some. The sample lists 250,000 or so clones, approximately 83% occurring once. Input material: PBMCs or T cells enriched from blood (not recorded which). The receptors come from a man over 45 who had recovered from COVID-19. Each CDR3 is given with its conserved first and last residue. Each record gives: clone size, J gene, V gene, D gene, CDR3 protein, CDR3 DNA. D genes are given only for firm matches. Clone size, where shown, is once, few, many, or a class for clones that have expanded.

.	TRBJ2-2	TRBV7-2	.	CASSLEHGAGYISGELFF	TGTGCCAGCAGCTTAGAGCATGGGGCAGGGTACATCTCCGGGGAGCTGTTTTTT
.	TRBJ2-3	TRBV28	.	CASSLSPRRDTQYF	TGTGCCAGCAGTTTAAGTCCTCGCAGAGATACGCAGTATTTT
.	TRBJ2-7	TRBV11-3	TRBD2	CASSLEGLGYEQYF	TGTGCCAGCAGCTTAGAGGGACTAGGGTACGAGCAGTACTTC
few	TRBJ2-1	TRBV10-2	.	CASSESMRSYNEQFF	TGCGCCAGCAGTGAGTCGATGCGGTCCTACAATGAGCAGTTCTTC
.	TRBJ1-4	TRBV30	TRBD1	CAWSSTGKGTNEKLFF	TGTGCCTGGAGTTCGACAGGGAAAGGAACTAATGAAAAACTGTTTTTT
once	TRBJ1-2	TRBV6-5	TRBD1	CASSYQGEDYGYTF	TGTGCCAGCAGTTACCAGGGGGAGGACTATGGCTACACCTTC
few	TRBJ2-5	TRBV14	.	CASSQKGQETQYF	TGTGCCAGCAGCCAAAAGGGGCAAGAGACCCAGTACTTC
.	TRBJ2-5	TRBV30	.	CAWSVTGPETQYF	TGTGCCTGGAGTGTAACTGGTCCTGAGACCCAGTACTTC
once	TRBJ1-6	TRBV3-1/TRBV3-2	.	CASSQLRGNSPLHF	TGTGCCAGCAGCCAGCTAAGAGGTAATTCACCCCTCCACTTT
.	TRBJ2-3	TRBV15	TRBD2	CATSRGELAGGTDTQYF	TGTGCCACCAGCAGAGGAGAACTAGCGGGGGGGACAGATACGCAGTATTTT
.	TRBJ2-7	TRBV7-9	.	CASSLAGHGYEQYF	TGTGCCAGCAGCTTAGCAGGACACGGCTACGAGCAGTACTTC
few	TRBJ1-3	TRBV15	.	CATSIGGENTIYF	TGTGCCACCAGCATAGGAGGGGAGAACACCATATATTTT
.	TRBJ2-7	TRBV6-6	TRBD2	CASRGGEGAYEQYF	TGTGCCAGCAGGGGGGGGGAGGGAGCCTACGAGCAGTACTTC
.	TRBJ2-5	TRBV4-2	TRBD1	CASSQDPTGVTETQYF	TGTGCCAGCAGCCAAGACCCTACAGGGGTAACAGAGACCCAGTACTTC
.	TRBJ2-1	TRBV7-8	.	CASSLALATYNEQFF	TGTGCCAGCAGCTTAGCCCTAGCGACCTACAATGAGCAGTTCTTC
.	TRBJ1-1	TRBV28	.	CASRATVEAFF	TGTGCCAGCAGGGCGACAGTTGAAGCTTTCTTT
.	TRBJ1-1	TRBV6-5	TRBD1	CASSWGQLNTEAFF	TGTGCCAGCAGTTGGGGACAGCTGAACACTGAAGCTTTCTTT
.	TRBJ2-3	TRBV3-1/TRBV3-2	.	CASSHREGIGDTQYF	TGTGCCAGCAGCCACCGAGAGGGAATTGGAGATACGCAGTATTTT
.	TRBJ1-5	TRBV6-5	.	CASSRLSNQPQHF	TGTGCCAGCAGCCGGTTAAGCAATCAGCCCCAGCATTTT
.	TRBJ2-7	TRBV18	TRBD1	CASSPLTGPEQYF	TGTGCCAGCTCACCTCTGACAGGGCCCGAGCAGTACTTC
.	TRBJ2-3	TRBV29-1	.	CSVEGDSGSTDTQYF	TGCAGCGTTGAAGGAGACAGCGGGAGCACAGATACGCAGTATTTT
.	TRBJ2-2	TRBV11-3	.	CAVGGNGGELFF	TGTGCCGTCGGGGGAAATGGCGGGGAGCTGTTTTTT
.	TRBJ1-5	TRBV20-1	.	CSARDPPGEHF	TGCAGTGCTAGAGACCCCCCCGGGGAGCATTTT
.	TRBJ1-1	TRBV11-2	.	CASSPRGAMNTEAFF	TGTGCCAGCAGCCCCCGGGGGGCGATGAACACTGAAGCTTTCTTT
.	TRBJ1-5	TRBV7-2	.	CASSPARTGLGPQHF	TGTGCCAGCAGCCCAGCTAGGACTGGGCTAGGCCCCCAGCATTTT
.	TRBJ2-7	TRBV5-1	TRBD2	CASSLSFGTSGSSYEQYF	TGCGCCAGCAGCTTGTCGTTTGGGACTAGCGGGAGCTCCTACGAGCAGTACTTC
.	TRBJ2-3	TRBV13	TRBD2	CAAAASGVDTQYF	TGTGCCGCGGCAGCTAGCGGGGTAGATACGCAGTATTTT
.	TRBJ1-3	TRBV29-1	.	CSGQISHSGNTIYF	TGCAGCGGACAAATATCCCACTCTGGAAACACCATATATTTT
.	TRBJ2-3	TRBV11-2	.	CASSLDGWGGVTDTQYF	TGTGCCAGCAGCTTAGATGGGTGGGGGGGCGTCACAGATACGCAGTATTTT
.	TRBJ2-7	TRBV2	.	CASRWEPSYEQYF	TGTGCCTCCCGGTGGGAGCCCTCCTACGAGCAGTACTTC
.	TRBJ1-6	TRBV5-1	.	CASSLAGGKYNSPLHF	TGCGCCAGCAGCTTGGCCGGCGGGAAGTATAATTCACCCCTCCACTTT
.	TRBJ2-1	TRBV5-1	.	CASSLGEGTVYNEQFF	TGCGCCAGCAGCTTGGGAGAGGGCACAGTTTACAATGAGCAGTTCTTC